The present T cell receptor (beta chain) was sequenced within a study of shared clonotypes between healthy human individuals (dated by TCRdb to 2018 to 2021). Regarding the complete study: Two women and a few men aged 18 to 49 years were included in the cohort. To estimate repertoire size and how much clonotype sharing occurs between individuals, the study deeply sequenced the blood TCR repertoires of roughly 5 healthy adults. Per donor, three plates each were used for CD4 naive and CD4 memory, two for CD8 naive, and one for CD8 memory. Different laboratories and diverse techniques were used to prepare libraries and sequence TCR repertoires, to increase sequencing depth and limit assay-specific biases. Per donor, leukapheresis produced somewhere between about 0.8 and 9.5 billion PBMCs.

The donors were healthy, HIV-negative adults with no recently reported acute infections or vaccinations. Only Caucasian adults living in Nashville, Tennessee, USA were represented among the donors. CD4+ T cells were enriched by magnetic negative selection, after which naive cells were positively selected on CD45RA and the negative fraction was taken as the memory subset. Blood was collected by leukapheresis, and PBMCs were isolated by Ficoll-Histopaque density gradient centrifugation and then cryopreserved in liquid nitrogen vapor phase. Purity and quantity of every magnetically sorted T cell population were checked by analytical flow cytometry. From each sorted fraction, genomic DNA was isolated and quantified by UV absorbance on a Nanodrop 2000c. As regards this clone: Its antigen target is currently unknown. No base qualities exist here, and no much larger clone lies one base off it.

The junction shows trimming of 2 bases on V and 0 bases on J, plus 5 bases between the germline ends. CDR1 and CDR2 are drawn from the germline V gene: MNHNS, SASEGT. CDR3 length: 14 amino acids, cysteine to phenylalanine. CDR3 DNA only is kept here, 42 bases in frame from base 1. Using the deep immunoSEQ assay, TCR CDR3 regions were amplified from genomic DNA by multiplex PCR. For each cell subset, the extracted genomic DNA was distributed evenly across all wells of several immunoSEQ 96-well plates, and each plate served as one replicate. For sorted subsets, each replicate PCR was loaded with 150 to 250 ng genomic DNA, equivalent to 32,000 or so T cell genomes. Purified libraries were quantified with a Qubit 3.0 fluorometer, sized on a Bioanalyzer 2100, and re-quantified with the KAPA Library Quantification kit. A separate single-read 150-cycle Illumina NextSeq 550 flow cell was used to sequence each immunoSEQ 96-well plate. As for how the authors treated the data: Because the immunoSEQ output included only junctional sequences and no quality scores, the filtering could not be the same as the filtering used for full-length reads. Sequences were annotated with PyIR, a Python wrapper for IgBLAST v1.9, using IMGT germline references to assign V/J genes and CDR3. Reads with weak V/J assignments (E-value above 1e-6), missing CDR3, stop codons, out-of-frame junctions, or ambiguous translated residues were removed. A V3J clonotype was defined by an identical inferred V gene, J gene, and CDR3 amino acid sequence. Percentage overlap between repertoires was calculated by dividing the number of shared unique clonotypes by the size of the smaller repertoire. Richness of each repertoire was evaluated using RTK rarefaction, the Chao1 estimator, and Recon v2.1 estimates of unobserved clonotypes. OLGA was used to compute generation probabilities for all TCRbeta clonotypes that the gDNA method yielded from a few donors. Not all clones reach the TCRdb copy of this immuneACCESS table, which keeps in-frame sequences only. Checked studies attribute under half of the gap to unresolved V genes and leave the rest unexplained. Clone size and the V and J calls come from that table; the DNA yielded D and trimming. The sample table records about 1.1 million clones; around 78% of these occur just once. The ten largest clonotypes hold 0.5% to 0.6% of the sample.

The paper as a whole reports these results and caveats: Estimated clonotype richness was generally larger for naive than for memory subsets. Incomplete sequencing was indicated by rarefaction of sorted-subset datasets, despite the large sequencing depth. Compared with non-shared clonotypes, the clonotypes found in all four sorted-subset donors had higher generation probabilities. Because the study included a small number of donors, the genetic and exposure-history diversity represented was limited. Sampling was restricted to blood, and TCR repertoires in tissues likely differ from the TCR repertoires found in blood. When a handful of donors were compared, the shared fraction of clonotypes was about 5.4% for naive CD4, approximately 3.3% for naive CD8, 2.3% for memory CD4, and 0.4% for memory CD8. Pairwise subsampling indicated that sequencing depth was expected to affect the degree of clonotype sharing among donors.

Recombination connected TRBV6-1 to TRBJ2-1; 5 matching bases give a weak D call of TRBD2. The sequence derives from a man younger than 35 in good health. Some clones in this sample may be carry-over from other donors' samples. The sequenced sample consisted of memory CD4+ T cells from PBMCs. The cell subset or site label for this specimen denotes: CD45RA-negative fraction. The CDR3 region has the sequence CASSERGSYNEQFF. The DNA sequence follows: TGTGCCAGCAGTGAACGGGGCTCCTACAATGAGCAGTTCTTC.